This TCR beta chain was documented in a study of identical twins. On this clonotype: Its antigen is not known.

With 0 bases removed from V and 6 bases from J, the gap between germline ends came to 9 bases. The CDR3 covers 14 residues. Germline V CDR1 and CDR2: SGHRS, YFSETQ. Study-wide results and caveats: Out-of-frame beta chain sequences displayed weaker excess sharing between twins. Within cord blood, abundant beta clonotypes carried fewer insertions, but memory repertoires showed no such trend.

A universal primer site was incorporated via template switching, and the cDNA contained unique molecular identifiers. From the 5' RACE reads, TCRdb called clonotypes with MiXCR, one entry per CDR3 protein. The sample has hundreds of thousands of distinct CDR3 sequences, approximately 18% seen once. This sample was shared with a second study, whose subject was T cells expressing NK-cell markers. Per that paper: It was sorted CD3+CD56-NKG2C+, CD3+CD56+NKG2C- and CD3+CD56+NKG2C+ T cells that provided the TCR beta repertoires.

Input material: PBMCs. The TCR originated in a woman aged 18 to 35 in good health. This chain uses TRBV5-1 with TRBJ2-2, with D uncertain. CDR3 sequence (DNA): TGCGCCAGCAGCTTGGGTTCTCGGGCCGGGGAGCTGTTTTTT. Translated, it gives CASSLGSRAGELFF.